These 4 T cell receptor beta chains were all obtained from the same sample, sequenced in a study of early T cells in non-severe SARS-CoV-2 infection. Using its own MiXCR run on the 5' RACE reads, TCRdb lists one record per CDR3 protein. The sample shows some 89,000 distinct CDR3 sequences, more than 9.5% of them seen only once. The sequencing here drew on whole blood, taken at baseline. The receptors were gathered from an adult who was a healthcare worker with PCR-confirmed SARS-CoV-2 infection or an uninfected control (not recorded which).

This clonotype came up many times. V and J are TRBV12-5 and TRBJ2-7, with 8 bases identical to TRBD1. Germline trimming cut 5 bases from V and 6 bases from J; bases unmatched to any gene: 12. This CDR3 spans 15 amino acids. Germline V lookup: CDR1 LGHNT, CDR2 FRNRAP. CDR3 region: CASGVLGQAAPEQYF. CDR3 nucleotides: TGTGCTAGTGGTGTACTGGGACAGGCCGCTCCCGAGCAGTACTTC.

This clonotype was observed many times. The DNA of the CDR3 is TGCGCCAGCAGCTTGGATCCAGGGGGCCGCGAGCAGTACTTC. Translation gives CASSLDPGGREQYF. V usage is TRBV5-1 and J usage is TRBJ2-7, with TRBD1 matching over 8 bases. CDR3 size: 14 residues. Germline CDR1 SGHRS, CDR2 YFSETQ. Trimming removed 0 bases from V and 6 bases from J; junction bases left unmatched: 5.

V gene TRBV7-3 combines with J gene TRBJ1-2, with 8 bases that match TRBD1. Per the germline V gene, CDR1 is SGHTA and CDR2 is FQGTGA. The V segment lost 5 bases and the J segment 4 bases; nucleotides outside the gene matches: 3. This CDR3 is 13 amino acids long. CDR3 coding DNA: TGTGCCAGCAGCCAGGGGGCCTCCTATGGCTACACCTTC. Translation gives CASSQGASYGYTF.

The V gene is TRBV28, the J gene TRBJ1-2; 9 bases align to TRBD1. CDR3 length equals 14 residues. From germline, CDR1 is MDHEN and CDR2 SYDVKM. With 7 bases clipped from V and 5 bases from J, the junction kept 8 bases outside the gene matches. The CDR3 DNA reads as TGTGCCAGCACCCCGGGACAGGGCTTTTATGGCTACACCTTC. Translating it yields CASTPGQGFYGYTF.